The 21 T cell receptor beta chains reported below all come from one sample, sequenced in a study of beta chain features in type 1 diabetes. All of the isolated RNA was reverse transcribed, so expressed TCRB transcripts were sequenced. The repertoire was sequenced with immunoSEQ multiplex PCR; TCRdb's copy has only in-frame clones and lacks some. The sample lists about 650,000 clones; 9.5% to 15% were seen once. General study points: TCRB CDR3s were moderately but significantly shorter in Type 1 diabetes patients in all four CD4+ subsets.

Antigen specificity for these receptors is unknown. Sequenced input: naive CD4+ T cells from blood. The source is a man aged 25 to 45 with type 1 diabetes.

This clone was seen only a few times. This chain links TRBV4-2 with TRBJ2-5, with 8 bases fitting TRBD2. J lost 2 bases, V lost 1 base, and 6 bases had no gene match. Germline V gene data show CDR1 as LGHNA and CDR2 as YNFKEQ. The CDR3 runs to 16 residues. CDR3 DNA: TGTGCCAGCAGCCAAGGGATAGCGGGGCTACAAGAGACCCAGTACTTC. As protein: CASSQGIAGLQETQYF.

This clone has a handful of counts. V usage is TRBV27 and J usage is TRBJ1-1; D gene uncertain. Germline V gives CDR1 MNHEY, CDR2 SMNVEV (reference sequence). The CDR3 runs to 14 residues. Trimming shortened V by 5 bases and J by 2 bases, and 12 bases separated the two germline ends. For the CDR3, the DNA is TGTGCCAGCAGTCCCTCGGTGCGAAACACTGAAGCTTTCTTT. This codes for CASSPSVRNTEAFF.

The genes are TRBV5-1 and TRBJ2-5; either TRBD1 or TRBD2 may fit D (5 bases each). The V end was cut by 2 bases, the J end by 2 bases, with 13 bases between. Germline V CDR1 and CDR2: SGHRS, YFSETQ. The CDR3 loop spans 15 amino acids. The CDR3 DNA reads as TGCGCCAGCAGCTTATCCGGGACGTTTCAAGAGACCCAGTACTTC. This gives the protein CASSLSGTFQETQYF.

This rearrangement joins TRBV5-6 to TRBJ1-2, with 8 nucleotides matching TRBD1. The germline V gene has CDR1 SGHDT and CDR2 YYEEEE. V lost 4 bases, J lost 3 bases, and 5 bases stayed unmatched. CDR3 size: 14 residues. The CDR3 here is CASSTGGLHYGYTF. CDR3 DNA: TGTGCCAGCAGCACAGGGGGTTTGCACTATGGCTACACCTTC.

The chain couples TRBV18 to TRBJ1-2; TRBD1 agrees at 10 bases. The germline V gene encodes CDR1 KGHSH and CDR2 LQKENI. V was pared by 1 base and J by 6 bases, with 5 bases of the junction left unmatched. This CDR3 comprises 15 residues. CDR3 amino acids: CASSPRRQGANGYTF. CDR3 DNA: TGTGCCAGCTCACCACGGCGACAGGGGGCGAATGGCTACACCTTC.

This chain uses TRBV19 with TRBJ2-7, with 7 bases that match TRBD1. The CDR3 covers 13 residues. The germline V gene has CDR1 LNHDA and CDR2 SQIVND (reference sequence). V was clipped by 8 bases and J by 7 bases; unmatched bases: 11. The CDR3 reads CASSGTDRREQYF. CDR3 DNA sequence: TGTGCCAGTTCGGGGACAGACAGAAGAGAGCAGTACTTC.

This clone showed up just a few times. The chain links TRBV5-1 to TRBJ2-6; either TRBD1 or TRBD2 may supply D (5 bases each). This CDR3 spans 17 amino acids. The germline V gene has CDR1 SGHRS and CDR2 YFSETQ. V was shortened by 4 bases and J by 0 bases, with 14 bases between the two germline ends. The CDR3 bases are TGCGCCAGCAGCCTGGCGGGCGACAGCTCTGGGGCCAACGTCCTGACTTTC. It specifies CASSLAGDSSGANVLTF.

In this sample, this clone turned up a few times. The chain couples TRBV2 to TRBJ1-5; no clear D. The ends were cut back, 2 bases at V and 4 bases at J, with 6 bases in the middle. The germline gives CDR1 SNHLY, CDR2 FYNNEI. There are 13 residues in the CDR3. CDR3 sequence: CASSETENQPQHF. CDR3 nucleotides: TGTGCCAGCAGTGAAACGGAGAATCAGCCCCAGCATTTT.

V gene TRBV7-8 combines with J gene TRBJ2-4; 8 nucleotides line up with TRBD2. The CDR3 is 16 residues long. The junction had 9 bases not matched to a gene; V was cut back by 5 bases and J by 3 bases. Looked up from germline, CDR1 is SGHVS and CDR2 is FQNEAQ. CDR3 bases: TGTGCCAGCAGCCCTACGGGGGGGCCTAGCAAAAACATTCAGTACTTC. Its protein product is CASSPTGGPSKNIQYF.

About this clone: Other nucleotide sequences from this sample produce the same CDR3. The chain links TRBV30 to TRBJ2-1, with D tentatively TRBD2 (5 bases). Germline V gene sequence: CDR1 GTSNPN, CDR2 SVGIG (reference sequence). Trimming cost V 0 bases and J 7 bases, with 7 bases left between them. The CDR3 contains 12 residues. The CDR3 here is CAWSVRGNEQFF. For the CDR3, the DNA is TGTGCCTGGAGTGTACGAGGGAATGAGCAGTTCTTC. Full variable domain (remainder filled in from reference TRBV30 and TRBJ2-1): SQTIHQWPATLVQPVGSPLSLECTVEGTSNPNLYWYRQAAGRGLQLLFYSVGIGQISSEVPQNLSASRPQDRQFILSSKKLLLSDSGFYLCAWSVRGNEQFFGPGTRLTVL.

This clone was seen a handful of times. This chain links TRBV28 with TRBJ1-2; D gene unclear. The CDR3 runs to 12 residues. Trimming shortened V by 6 bases and J by 7 bases, and 12 bases separated the two germline ends. Per germline, CDR1 MDHEN and CDR2 SYDVKM. The CDR3 here is CASRTRKGGYTF. CDR3 DNA: TGTGCCAGCAGGACTAGAAAGGGTGGCTACACCTTC.

In its sample, this clone was seen a few times. J is TRBJ2-3 and V is TRBV19; a possible D gene is TRBD2 (5 bases). Trimming removed 7 bases from V and 1 base from J, with 9 bases in between. The CDR3 has 13 amino acids. Germline V lookup: CDR1 LNHDA, CDR2 SQIVND (reference sequence). The CDR3 region has the DNA TGTGCCAGTAAACGAGCGGGCACAGATACGCAGTATTTT. This translates into CASKRAGTDTQYF.

This clone was counted a few times. The chain combines TRBV7-2 with TRBJ1-6, with 10 positions matching TRBD1. Germline lookup yields CDR1 SGHTA and CDR2 FQGNSA. Germline trimming cut 4 bases from V and 6 bases from J; bases unmatched to any gene: 3. This CDR3 comprises 15 residues. The CDR3 nucleotides read TGTGCCAGCAGCTCGACAGGGGGCGGTAATTCACCCCTCCACTTT. Amino acid sequence: CASSSTGGGNSPLHF.

This sequence joins TRBV4-3 and TRBJ2-2; 7 bases agree with TRBD1. Germline assignment: CDR1 LGHNA and CDR2 YSLEER. This CDR3 region has 18 residues. J was trimmed by 2 bases and V by 1 base; bases with no gene match: 10. CDR3 nucleotide sequence: TGCGCCAGCAGCCAAGCGGCGACAGGGTACCGAAACACCGGGGAGCTGTTTTTT. As protein: CASSQAATGYRNTGELFF.

The chain has TRBV20-1 and TRBJ1-4; D gene uncertain. Trimming pared 2 bases from V and 14 bases from J, leaving 12 bases between. CDR3 length equals 11 residues. The V gene's germline CDR1 is DFQATT and CDR2 SNEGSKA (reference sequence). The CDR3, as DNA: TGCAGTGCTAGATGGGGTCTGGGGCTGTTTTTT. It is translated as CSARWGLGLFF.

In this sample, this clone turned up a few times. The CDR3 here is CASSVHRGGTGELFF. The DNA for the CDR3 is TGTGCCAGCAGTGTCCACAGGGGCGGTACCGGGGAGCTGTTTTTT. The genes are TRBV25-1 and TRBJ2-2; TRBD1 matches at 7 bases. Per germline, CDR1 MGHDK and CDR2 SYGVNS. The CDR3 is 15 amino acids. Trimming took 4 bases from V and 5 from J; bases not matched to a gene: 7.

This chain links TRBV5-1 with TRBJ2-5; D is uncertain. The germline gives CDR1 SGHRS, CDR2 YFSETQ. Trimming left V 3 bases short and J 5 bases short, with 11 bases between. The length of the CDR3 is 13 residues. CDR3 amino acids: CASSSGVRETQYF. The CDR3 DNA reads TGCGCCAGCAGCTCCGGAGTCCGGGAGACCCAGTACTTC.

This clone was recorded a few times. CDR3 region: CASSLRGAGGYTF. As DNA, the CDR3 is TGTGCCAGCAGCCTACGGGGTGCTGGTGGCTACACCTTC. The gene calls are TRBV14 and TRBJ1-2, with D unresolved. The V end was cut by 4 bases, the J end by 7 bases, with 13 bases between. Germline V gene sequence: CDR1 SGHDN, CDR2 FVKESK. CDR3 length: 13 residues.

The genes are TRBV28 and TRBJ1-5; a weak D match, TRBD1 (6 bases). Trimming removed 6 bases at V and 5 bases at J, with 11 bases between. This CDR3 comprises 13 residues. CDR1 is MDHEN, CDR2 SYDVKM, per germline. CDR3 sequence (DNA): TGTGCCAGCAGGACACAGGGATATCAGCCCCAGCATTTT. As protein: CASRTQGYQPQHF.

In its sample, this clone was seen a few times. The chain recombines TRBV7-2 with TRBJ2-3; 9 bases are shared with TRBD2. The CDR3 covers 16 residues. V lost 0 bases to trimming and J lost 2 bases; unmatched junction nucleotides: 3. Germline CDR1 is SGHTA and CDR2 is FQGNSA. CDR3 region: CASSLALAGPTDTQYF. CDR3 nucleotides: TGTGCCAGCAGCTTAGCGCTAGCGGGGCCCACAGATACGCAGTATTTT.

This clone was seen more than once but under ten times. Other DNA variants within this sample encode the same CDR3. The chain is built from TRBV2 and TRBJ1-5, with TRBD1 as a possible D gene (5 bases). The germline gives CDR1 SNHLY, CDR2 FYNNEI. Trimming took 4 bases from V and 4 from J, leaving 8 bases between them. CDR3 size: 13 residues. CDR3 loop: CASSGQGNQPQHF. The CDR3, as DNA: TGTGCCAGCAGTGGGCAGGGAAATCAGCCCCAGCATTTT.